This T cell receptor (beta chain) was found in a study of T-cell reconstitution after alpha-beta-depleted transplantation in children. Study-wide results and caveats: The high TCRbeta diversity at day 60 in some patients came from surviving recipient T cells and thymic progenitors. The authors attributed T-cell counts and diversity one year after transplant mostly to newly produced T cells. Where alpha-beta T cells came from about two months after transplant was reportedly several hundred expanded graft clones.

It was with unique molecular identifiers that the TCRbeta library was prepared. TCRdb re-derived calls from the PCR reads in MiXCR, one entry per CDR3 protein. The sample has some 200,000 distinct CDR3 sequences; under 8.5% are singletons. This clonotype has a handful of counts. Its matching antigen is unknown. Trimming cost V 4 bases and J 1 base, with 14 bases left between them. The CDR3 runs to 16 residues. Germline V gene data show CDR1 as SEHNR and CDR2 as FQNEAQ (reference sequence). This chain uses TRBV7-9 with TRBJ1-3, with D perhaps matching TRBD1 (5 bases). Sequencing used PBMCs, mostly from graft donor cells, obtained 360 days after TCRalphabeta/CD19-depleted stem cell transplant. This TCR derives from a male patient aged 2 to 9 who had a stem cell transplant for acute myeloid leukemia, so the T cells may come from the graft donor. In nucleotides, the CDR3 is TGTGCCAGCAGCTCCCGCCCGGGGCCATCTGGAAACACCATATATTTT. It codes for CASSSRPGPSGNTIYF. Full variable domain (outside the CDR3, taken from reference TRBV7-9 and TRBJ1-3): DTGVSQNPRHKITKRGQNVTFRCDPISEHNRLYWYRQTLGQGPEFLTYFQNEAQLEKSRLLSDRFSAERPKGSFSTLEIQRTEQGDSAMYLCASSSRPGPSGNTIYFGEGSWLTVV.